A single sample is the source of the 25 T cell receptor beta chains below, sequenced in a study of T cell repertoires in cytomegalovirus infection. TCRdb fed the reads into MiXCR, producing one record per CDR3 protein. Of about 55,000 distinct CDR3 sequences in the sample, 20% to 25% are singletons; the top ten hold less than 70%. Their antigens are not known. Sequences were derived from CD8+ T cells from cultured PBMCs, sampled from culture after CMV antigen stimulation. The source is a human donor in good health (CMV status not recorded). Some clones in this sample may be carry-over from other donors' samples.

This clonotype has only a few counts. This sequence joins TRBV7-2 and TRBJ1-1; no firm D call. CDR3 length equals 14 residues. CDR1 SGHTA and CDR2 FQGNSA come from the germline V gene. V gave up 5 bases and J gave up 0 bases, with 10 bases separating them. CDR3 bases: TGTGCCAGCAGCCAAGAACGAGTGAACACTGAAGCTTTCTTT. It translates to CASSQERVNTEAFF.

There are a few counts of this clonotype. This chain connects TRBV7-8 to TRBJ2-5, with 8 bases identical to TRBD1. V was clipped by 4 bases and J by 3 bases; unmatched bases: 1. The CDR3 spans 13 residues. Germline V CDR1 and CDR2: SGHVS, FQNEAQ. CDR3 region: CASSSTGEETQYF. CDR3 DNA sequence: TGTGCCAGCAGCTCGACAGGGGAAGAGACCCAGTACTTC.

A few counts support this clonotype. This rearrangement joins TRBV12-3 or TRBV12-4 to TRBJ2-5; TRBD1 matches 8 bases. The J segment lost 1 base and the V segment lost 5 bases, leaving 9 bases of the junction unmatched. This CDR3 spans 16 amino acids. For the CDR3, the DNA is TGTGCCAGCAGTATTGGGGTCAGGGGGCTCCAAGAGACCCAGTACTTC. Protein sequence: CASSIGVRGLQETQYF.

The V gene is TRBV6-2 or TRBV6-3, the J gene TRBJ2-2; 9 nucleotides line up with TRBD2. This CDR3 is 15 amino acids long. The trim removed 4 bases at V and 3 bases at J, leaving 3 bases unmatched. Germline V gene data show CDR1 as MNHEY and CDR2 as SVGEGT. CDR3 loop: CASSFGGRDTGELFF. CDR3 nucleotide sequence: TGTGCCAGCAGTTTCGGCGGGAGGGACACCGGGGAGCTGTTTTTT.

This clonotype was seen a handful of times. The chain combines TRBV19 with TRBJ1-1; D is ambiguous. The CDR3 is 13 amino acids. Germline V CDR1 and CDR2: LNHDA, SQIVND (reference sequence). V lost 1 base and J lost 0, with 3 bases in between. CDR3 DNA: TGTGCCAGTAGTATAGGGATGAACACTGAAGCTTTCTTT. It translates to CASSIGMNTEAFF. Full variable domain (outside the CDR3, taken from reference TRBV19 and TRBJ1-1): DGGITQSPKYLFRKEGQNVTLSCEQNLNHDAMYWYRQDPGQGLRLIYYSQIVNDFQKGDIAEGYSVSREKKESFPLTVTSAQKNPTAFYLCASSIGMNTEAFFGQGTRLTVV.

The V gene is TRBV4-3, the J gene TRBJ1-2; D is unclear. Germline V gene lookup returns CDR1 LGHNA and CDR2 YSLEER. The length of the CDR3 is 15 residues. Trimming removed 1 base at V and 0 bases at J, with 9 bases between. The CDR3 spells CASSQVWQANYGYTF. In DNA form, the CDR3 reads TGCGCCAGCAGCCAAGTGTGGCAGGCTAACTATGGCTACACCTTC.

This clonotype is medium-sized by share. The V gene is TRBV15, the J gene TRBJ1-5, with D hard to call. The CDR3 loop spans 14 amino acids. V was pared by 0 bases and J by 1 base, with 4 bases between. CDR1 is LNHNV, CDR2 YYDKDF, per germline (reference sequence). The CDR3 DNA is TGTGCCACCAGCAGAGAACAGAGCAATCAGCCCCAGCATTTT. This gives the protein CATSREQSNQPQHF.

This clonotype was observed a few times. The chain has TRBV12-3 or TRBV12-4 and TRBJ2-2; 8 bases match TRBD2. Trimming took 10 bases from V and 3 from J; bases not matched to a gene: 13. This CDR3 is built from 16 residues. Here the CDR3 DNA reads TGTGCCACCCGGCCGGGGAGCGGGAGTTACACCGGGGAGCTGTTTTTT. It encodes CATRPGSGSYTGELFF.

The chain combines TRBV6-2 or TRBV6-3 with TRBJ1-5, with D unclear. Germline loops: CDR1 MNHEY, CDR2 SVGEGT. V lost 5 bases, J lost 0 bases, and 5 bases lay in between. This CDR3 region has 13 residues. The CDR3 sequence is CASSRNSNQPQHF. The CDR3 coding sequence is TGTGCCAGCAGTCGAAATAGCAATCAGCCCCAGCATTTT.

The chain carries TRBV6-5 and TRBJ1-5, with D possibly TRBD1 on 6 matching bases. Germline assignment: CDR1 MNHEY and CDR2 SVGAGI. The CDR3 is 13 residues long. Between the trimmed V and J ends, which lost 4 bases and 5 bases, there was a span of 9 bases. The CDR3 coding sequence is TGTGCCAGCAGTTCCAACAGGGATCAGCCCCAGCATTTT. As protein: CASSSNRDQPQHF.

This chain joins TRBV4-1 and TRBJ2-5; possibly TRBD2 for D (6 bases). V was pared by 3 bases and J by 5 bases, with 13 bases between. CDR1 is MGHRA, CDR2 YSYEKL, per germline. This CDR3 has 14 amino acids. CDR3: CASSQTGALETQYF. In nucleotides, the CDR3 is TGCGCCAGCAGCCAGACGGGAGCTTTGGAGACCCAGTACTTC.

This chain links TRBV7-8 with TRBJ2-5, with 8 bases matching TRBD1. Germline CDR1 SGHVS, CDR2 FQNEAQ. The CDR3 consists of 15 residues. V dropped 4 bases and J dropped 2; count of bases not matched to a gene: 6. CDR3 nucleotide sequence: TGTGCCAGCAGCTCTCCGGGACAGGAGCAAGAGACCCAGTACTTC. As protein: CASSSPGQEQETQYF. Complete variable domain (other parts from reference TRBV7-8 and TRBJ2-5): GAGVSQSPRYKVAKRGQDVALRCDPISGHVSLFWYQQALGQGPEFLTYFQNEAQLDKSGLPSDRFFAERPEGSVSTLKIQRTQQEDSAVYLCASSSPGQEQETQYFGPGTRLLVL.

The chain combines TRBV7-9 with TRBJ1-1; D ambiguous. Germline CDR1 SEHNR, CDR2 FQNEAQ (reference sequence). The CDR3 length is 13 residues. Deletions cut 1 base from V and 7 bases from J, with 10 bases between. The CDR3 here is CASSLELDFEAFF. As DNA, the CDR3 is TGTGCCAGCAGCTTAGAGCTGGATTTTGAAGCTTTCTTT.

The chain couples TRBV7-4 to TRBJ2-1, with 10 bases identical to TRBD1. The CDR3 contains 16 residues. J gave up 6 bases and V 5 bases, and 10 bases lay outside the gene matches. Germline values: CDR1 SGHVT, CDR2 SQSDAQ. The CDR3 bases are TGTGCCAGCAGCAGTGATAGGGGACAGGGGTTCAATGAGCAGTTCTTC. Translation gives CASSSDRGQGFNEQFF.

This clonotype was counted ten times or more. The CDR3 DNA reads TGTGCCAGCAGCTTAGGGGACCAGGGGCAGTACTTC. This gives the protein CASSLGDQGQYF. The chain couples TRBV7-2 to TRBJ2-7, with D possibly called TRBD1 or TRBD2 (5 bases each). The CDR3 consists of 12 residues. Germline V gene lookup returns CDR1 SGHTA and CDR2 FQGNSA. Between the trimmed V and J ends, which lost 1 base and 9 bases, there was a span of 10 bases.

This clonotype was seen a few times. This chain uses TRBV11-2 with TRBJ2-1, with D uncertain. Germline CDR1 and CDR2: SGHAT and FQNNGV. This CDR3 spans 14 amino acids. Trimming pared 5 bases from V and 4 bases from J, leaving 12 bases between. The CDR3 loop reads CASSLGPPYNEQFF. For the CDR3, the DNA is TGTGCCAGCAGCCTAGGGCCTCCTTACAATGAGCAGTTCTTC.

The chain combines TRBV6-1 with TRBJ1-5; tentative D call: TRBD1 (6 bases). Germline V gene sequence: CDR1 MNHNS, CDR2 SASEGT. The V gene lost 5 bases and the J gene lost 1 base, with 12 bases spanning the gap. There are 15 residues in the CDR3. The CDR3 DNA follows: TGTGCCAGCAGTCCACAGGGAGTCAGCAATCAGCCCCAGCATTTT. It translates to CASSPQGVSNQPQHF.

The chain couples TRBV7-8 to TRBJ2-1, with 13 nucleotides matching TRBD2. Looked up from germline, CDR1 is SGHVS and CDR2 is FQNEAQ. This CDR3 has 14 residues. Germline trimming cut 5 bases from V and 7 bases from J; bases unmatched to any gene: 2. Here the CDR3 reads CASSRTSGRNEQFF. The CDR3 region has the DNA TGTGCCAGCAGCCGGACTAGCGGGAGAAATGAGCAGTTCTTC. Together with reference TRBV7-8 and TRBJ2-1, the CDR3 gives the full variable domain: GAGVSQSPRYKVAKRGQDVALRCDPISGHVSLFWYQQALGQGPEFLTYFQNEAQLDKSGLPSDRFFAERPEGSVSTLKIQRTQQEDSAVYLCASSRTSGRNEQFFGPGTRLTVL.

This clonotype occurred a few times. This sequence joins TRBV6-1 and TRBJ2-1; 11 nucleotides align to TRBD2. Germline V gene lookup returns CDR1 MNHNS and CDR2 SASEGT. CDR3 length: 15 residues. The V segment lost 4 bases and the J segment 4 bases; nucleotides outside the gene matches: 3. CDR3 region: CASSGTSGLYNEQFF. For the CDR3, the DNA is TGTGCCAGCAGTGGGACTAGCGGGTTGTACAATGAGCAGTTCTTC.

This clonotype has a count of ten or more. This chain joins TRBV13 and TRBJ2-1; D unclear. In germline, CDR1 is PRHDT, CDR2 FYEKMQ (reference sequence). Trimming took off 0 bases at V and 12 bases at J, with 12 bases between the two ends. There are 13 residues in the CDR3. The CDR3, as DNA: TGTGCCAGCAGCTTAGGGACGCCCGGGCTGCAGTTCTTC. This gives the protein CASSLGTPGLQFF.

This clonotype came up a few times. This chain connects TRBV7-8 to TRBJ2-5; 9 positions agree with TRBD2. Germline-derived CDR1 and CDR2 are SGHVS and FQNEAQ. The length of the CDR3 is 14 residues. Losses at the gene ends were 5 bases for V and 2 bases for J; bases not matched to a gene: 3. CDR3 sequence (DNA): TGTGCCAGCAGCGACCTAGCGGGACAAGAGACCCAGTACTTC. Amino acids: CASSDLAGQETQYF.

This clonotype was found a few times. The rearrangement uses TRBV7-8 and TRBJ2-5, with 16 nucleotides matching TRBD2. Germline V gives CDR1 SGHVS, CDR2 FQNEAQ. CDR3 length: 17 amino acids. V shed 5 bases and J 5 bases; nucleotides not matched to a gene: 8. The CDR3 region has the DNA TGTGCCAGCAGCCCGGGACTAGCGGGGGGGCCACGGGAGACCCAGTACTTC. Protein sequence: CASSPGLAGGPRETQYF.

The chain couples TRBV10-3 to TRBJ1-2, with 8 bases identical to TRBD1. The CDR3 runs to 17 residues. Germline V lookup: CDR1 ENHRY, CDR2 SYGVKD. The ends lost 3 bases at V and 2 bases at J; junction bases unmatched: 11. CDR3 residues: CAISDPMTGATNYGYTF. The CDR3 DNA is TGTGCCATCAGTGATCCTATGACAGGGGCTACAAACTATGGCTACACCTTC.

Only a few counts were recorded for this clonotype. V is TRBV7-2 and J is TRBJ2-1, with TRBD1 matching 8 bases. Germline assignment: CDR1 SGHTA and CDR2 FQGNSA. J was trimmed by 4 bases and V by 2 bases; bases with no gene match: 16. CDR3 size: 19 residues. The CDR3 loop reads CASSLYDQTGARVYNEQFF. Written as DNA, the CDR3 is TGTGCCAGCAGCTTATATGATCAGACAGGGGCGAGGGTTTACAATGAGCAGTTCTTC.

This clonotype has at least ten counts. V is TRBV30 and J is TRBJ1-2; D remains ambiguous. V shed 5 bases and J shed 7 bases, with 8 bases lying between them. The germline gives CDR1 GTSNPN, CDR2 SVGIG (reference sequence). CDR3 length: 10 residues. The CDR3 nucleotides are TGTGCCTGGTGGAGATTTGGCTACACCTTC. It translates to CAWWRFGYTF.